This TCR beta chain was retrieved from a study of patients and donors after allogeneic stem cell transplantation. TCRdb passed the RT-PCR reads through MiXCR, listing each CDR3 protein once. The sample shows approximately 160,000 distinct CDR3 sequences, approximately 24% of them seen only once. Trimming stripped 5 bases from V and 12 bases from J, with 11 bases between. The CDR3 extends over 11 amino acids. This clonotype has only one observation. The clonotype comes from a human donor who was either an allogeneic HSCT recipient or a stem cell or donor lymphocyte infusion donor (not recorded which). It is not recorded whose cells these are; they may come from a transplant donor. The sample was blood, either unsorted or a sorted T cell fraction (not recorded which). The rearrangement joins TRBV12-3 or TRBV12-4 to TRBJ2-1; D possibly corresponds to TRBD2 (5 bases). The CDR3 bases are TGTGCCAGCAGTCCTAGCTTGTGGCAGTTCTTC. This encodes CASSPSLWQFF.